This T cell receptor (beta chain) is drawn from a study of regulatory T cells in long-lasting Graves disease. In building TCR beta libraries, iRepertoire HTBI primers were used together with Arm-PCR of CDR3 regions. Using its own MiXCR run on the multiplex PCR reads, TCRdb lists one record per CDR3 protein. The profile covers more than 400,000 distinct CDR3 sequences, with roughly 16% appearing a single time and 12% taken by the ten largest. The germline V gene encodes CDR1 MDHEN and CDR2 SYDVKM. This CDR3 spans 14 amino acids. Between the trimmed V and J ends, which lost 2 bases and 5 bases, there was a span of 12 bases. Described time point: newly diagnosed GD, antithyroid drugs for less than 3 months. Scientists built the TCR library using RNA that was extracted from PBMCs. The sample holds many counts of this clonotype. Its antigen is currently unknown. Points from the study as a whole: A greater number of public clonotypes (roughly 2,800) was shared by persistent patients than by new patients (around 970).

This same sample was also taken into another study, of T cells in Graves' hyperthyroidism and ophthalmopathy.

This material consisted of peripheral blood mononuclear cells (PBMCs), taken at new diagnosis, from a patient treated with antithyroid drugs. The source of this sequence is a man aged 40-50 years with Graves disease. This chain links TRBV28 with TRBJ1-2, with a possible D match to TRBD1 (6 bases). CDR3 amino acids: CASSLLLQGYGYTF. The CDR3 DNA reads TGTGCCAGCAGTTTACTATTACAGGGTTATGGCTACACCTTC.